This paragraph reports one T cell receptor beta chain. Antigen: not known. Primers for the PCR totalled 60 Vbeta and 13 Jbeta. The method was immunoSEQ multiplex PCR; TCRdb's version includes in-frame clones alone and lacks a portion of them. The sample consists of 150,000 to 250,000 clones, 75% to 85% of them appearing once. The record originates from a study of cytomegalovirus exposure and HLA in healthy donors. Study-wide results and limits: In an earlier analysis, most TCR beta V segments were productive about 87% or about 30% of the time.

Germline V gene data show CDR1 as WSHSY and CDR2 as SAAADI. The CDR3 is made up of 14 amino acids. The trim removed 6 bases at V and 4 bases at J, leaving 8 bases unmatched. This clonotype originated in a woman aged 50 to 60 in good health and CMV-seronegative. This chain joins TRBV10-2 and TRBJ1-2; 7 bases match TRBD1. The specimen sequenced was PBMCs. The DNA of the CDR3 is TGCGCCAGCAGGGAAACAGGGGCACTCTATGGCTACACCTTC. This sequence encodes CASRETGALYGYTF.